The entry that follows covers one T cell receptor beta chain sequence. No antigen is known for it. This sample was included in a study of shared clonotypes between healthy human individuals. CD8 cells classed as naive were CD45RO-negative and positively selected for CCR7, excluding terminally differentiated effector memory CD45RA+ cells. All of the donors resided in Nashville, Tennessee, and each was a Caucasian adult. Study findings and constraints: Donor clonotype sharing was expected to depend on sequencing depth. Sampling was confined to blood; repertoires within tissues likely differ.

Profiling relied on immunoSEQ multiplex PCR, and the TCRdb table lists in-frame clones only, not all of them. The sample consists of about 580,000 clones, roughly 98% of them appearing once. The CDR3 totals 12 residues. Per the germline V gene, CDR1 is GTSNPN and CDR2 is SVGIG (reference sequence). The V and J ends lost 3 bases and 6 bases, in that order; junction bases with no gene match: 4. This TCR was recovered from a man aged 25 to 40 in good health. The chain uses TRBV30 and TRBJ1-1; 7 nucleotides agree with TRBD1. The material sequenced was naive CD8+ T cells sorted from blood. The CDR3 here is CAWRRGQPEAFF. The DNA of the CDR3 is TGTGCCTGGAGACGGGGACAGCCTGAAGCTTTCTTT.